The sequence of this TCR beta chain was determined in a study of cytomegalovirus exposure and HLA in healthy donors (dated by TCRdb to about 2017). With respect to the entire study: In an earlier analysis of fewer than 750 of the donors, approximately 300 Gb of sequence data and 90 million to 120 million unique TCR beta sequences from 150 million to 200 million T cells were reported. An early release that covered fewer than 800 HLA-typed donors contained about 300 gigabases of sequencing data and 85 million to 100 million unique TCR sequences. Of the roughly 400 genotyped donors, approximately 80% fell in the genetic ancestry cluster associated with self-reported Caucasian donors. The study aimed to test whether signatures of past pathogen exposure could be identified by cataloging public T cell receptors. Using immunosequencing, the study profiled T cell repertoires from roughly 650 subjects and related those repertoires to cytomegalovirus serostatus. In addition to the first cohort of roughly 670 subjects, a separate validation cohort of approximately 120 different subjects was used. The study combined high-throughput TCR immunosequencing, statistical association of individual TCRs with disease status, and machine learning to predict cytomegalovirus infection status. A later analysis re-analyzed previously published TCR beta repertoires from 650 to 800 donors and added high-resolution HLA genotyping to study TCR occurrence patterns. In the later analysis, no new phenotypic data were used to find candidate immune exposures; instead, reliance was placed on TCR beta sequences and their occurrence across donors. An earlier analysis of 587 of the donors applied high-throughput TCR beta sequencing to assess whether each TCR beta V gene segment acted as functional or pseudogenic. Donor age, sex, ethnicity and CMV serostatus were collected together with the repertoire data. Genome-wide SNP genotypes for about 55% of the roughly 670 donors were used in a later genetic analysis, which treated that subset as a discovery cohort. All discovery cohort repertoires had been generated on a single sequencing platform. HLA typing included class I and class II loci at four-digit resolution. Typing coverage varied by locus: roughly 629-640 donors for A, B, C, DRB1 and DQB1; approximately 560 for DQA1; about 570 for DPA1; approximately 450 for DPB1. Four or five DR-DQ haplotypes were handled as single units for association and clustering because linkage in the cohort was strong. On average, roughly 240,000 unique TCR beta nucleotide sequences were sequenced per donor among 398 genotyped donors of the cohort, with roughly 18% of those sequences being non-productive. What the research found in general, with its limitations: Compared with the roughly 710-donor mean, donors in an Asian-associated ancestry cluster had fewer N-insertions in productive TCRs, according to a later genetic analysis. Roughly uniform sequencing depth across donors was assumed in presence/absence analyses, although this assumption may not hold. In a later analysis, several top co-occurrence clusters were reported to appear linked to parvovirus B19, influenza, CMV and Epstein-Barr virus. A further reported finding was that TCR beta sequences accurately predicted the HLA-A and HLA-B alleles for most subjects in the first cohort. Broadly in line with IMGT annotations, most TCR beta V segments showed up in productive rearrangements about 90% or about 30% of the time in an earlier analysis of around 600 of the donors. Because HLA typing was unavailable for some donors at each locus, only the typed subset was used in association tests. The cohort was sequenced for TCR beta chains only, and without alpha or paired-chain data the features that could be detected were limited. The sequencing pipeline was judged likely to have produced a cluster of highly shared sequence variants as a technical artifact. Some IMGT-functional V segments, including TRBV6-2 and TRBV6-3, could not be told apart with the 87-base-pair reads, so those segments were excluded. Linkage disequilibrium might explain the correlated functional status among segregating V segments, but an unknown experimental factor could not be excluded. Cytomegalovirus status was reported to be diagnosed by the classifier with high specificity and sensitivity in both the original and validation cohorts. A later analysis found that HLA-associated TCR beta chains were more clonally expanded and had lower generation probabilities than equally common non-associated chains. In a later analysis, the rate of TCR association differed among HLA loci, with DRB1 alleles having the most associated TCRs and HLA-C alleles having the fewest. When HLA alleles, especially DR and DQ, strongly co-occurred, TCR associations were difficult to assign to individual alleles. Most TCR sequences were seen in very few donors, while some public TCRs were found in many individuals. An association between a missense DCLRE1C variant and V-gene and J-gene trimming of TCR beta chains was found in a later genetic analysis and replicated in an independent cohort. A few of the identified cytomegalovirus-associated TCR beta chains were confirmed in vitro to be specific for cytomegalovirus antigens. A later analysis found that most CMV-associated TCR beta chains appeared HLA-restricted, with HLA associations seemingly driven largely by CMV exposure. Immune exposure information for the cohort was limited to CMV serostatus. Because counts were too low, roughly 16 rarely observed V segments, including chromosome 9 orphons, were left out of the earlier analysis of a few hundred of the donors. At a false discovery rate of 0.05, a later analysis linked about 16,000 TCR beta sequences to specific HLA alleles. The authors suggested that the approach could potentially be generalized to other disease states and immunological phenotypes. A total of roughly 160 TCR beta chains were listed by the study as associated with cytomegalovirus.

The cohort was made up of about 670 healthy bone marrow donors. At the time of sampling, all cohort members were nominally healthy, though unrecorded immune exposures were likely present. The donor was CMV seronegative and was included in the group of 352 seronegative cohort members. A peripheral blood sample was provided by each donor, and peripheral blood mononuclear cells were used for TCR beta sequencing. The Qiagen DNeasy Blood Extraction Kit was used to extract genomic DNA from the blood cell samples. Library preparation was by the immunoSEQ multiplex PCR assay. For the multiplex PCR, a mixture combining 60 forward primers for TCR Vbeta segments and 13 reverse primers for TCR Jbeta segments was used. Amplification of the CDR3 region of rearranged TCR beta genes was performed with a multiplex PCR assay on genomic DNA. On the Illumina HiSeq System, the amplified TCR beta libraries were sequenced as 87-base-pair reads. Per the source publication's procedure: A later analysis tallied 70 million to 100 million unique TCR beta chains across the 650 to 750 repertoires, and approximately 12 million of those chains were shared by two or more donors. A nearest-neighbor algorithm error-corrected the raw reads and collapsed the reads into unique sequences, merging closely related sequences to remove PCR and sequencing errors. Alignment of CDR3 sequences to IMGT reference sequences was used to assign V, D and J gene segments. For a sequence to be retained, a match of at least six nucleotides was required to both a V gene segment and a J gene segment. A rearrangement counted as productive if the CDR3 had no stop codons and remained in frame with V and J, and every other rearrangement counted as non-productive. Following IMGT convention, CDR3 was defined as the stretch from the second conserved V-encoded cysteine to the conserved J-encoded phenylalanine. The earlier analysis of about 610 of the donors excluded any sequence lacking an unambiguous match to a single V gene segment. An earlier analysis of a few hundred of the donors called V segments functional above 56.7% productive rearrangements and segregating when the between-donor standard deviation exceeded 5%. To diagnose cytomegalovirus status from the catalog of TCR beta chain sequences, a statistical classification framework was built. V and J gene assignment, in a later analysis, came from comparing TCR nucleotide sequences with IMGT/GENE-DB human TR gene sequences. The TCRdist pipeline was used in a later analysis to assign CDR3 sequences and most-parsimonious VDJ recombination scenarios. In a later analysis, each TCR beta chain was defined by its CDR3 amino acid sequence together with its V-gene family, and reads without a unique V-gene family were excluded. As a way to deal with suspected cross-contamination and a sequencing artifact, a later analysis dropped approximately 570 nucleotide sequences that were highly shared and had low generation probability. In a later analysis, a clonal expansion index was calculated for each public chain from normalized within-repertoire ranks of inferred template counts. Generation probabilities in a later analysis came from a VDJ recombination model fitted to out-of-frame rearrangements, and those results were checked against IGoR. Hypergeometric tests were used in a later analysis to score TCR-TCR, TCR-HLA and TCR-CMV co-occurrence, with a repertoire-size bias correction applied to the TCR pairs. A later analysis estimated false discovery rates by permuting HLA or CMV assignments 20 times. A later analysis grouped co-occurring TCRs with DBSCAN, adding TCRdist sequence similarity when clustering within HLA-allele-positive subsets. Repertoires with fewer than 30,000 or more than 120,000 public chains, plus five repertoires with anomalous nucleotide sharing, were excluded from co-occurrence clustering. What TCRdb holds here is the immuneACCESS table cut down to in-frame rearrangements. Part of the clones is not present; checked against another copy, under half of the missing clones reflect an unresolved V gene, and the others are unexplained. V and J calls and clone size are as listed in that table; D and trimming were resolved from the DNA. The sample's clone listing holds about 130,000 clones. 1.5% to 2.5% of the sample is in the top ten clones.

With regard to this clone: Its target antigen remains unknown.

The V end gives up 7 bases and the J end 2 bases, leaving 5 bases in the junction not matched to a gene. Taken from cysteine to phenylalanine, the CDR3 has 13 residues. Only CDR3 DNA is held: 39 bases, read in frame from base 1. Looking up the germline V gene yields CDR1 SNHLY and CDR2 FYNNEI. The rearranged chain carries TRBV2 and TRBJ2-7, with 7 central nucleotides matching TRBD1. The origin of this receptor is a woman aged 60-75 years in good health and CMV-seronegative. Sample: PBMCs. This receptor has the CDR3 CASTPQGTYEQYF. The DNA sequence follows: TGTGCCAGCACGCCACAGGGGACCTACGAGCAGTACTTC.